Listed here are 10 T cell receptor beta chains from one sample, sequenced in a study of regulatory T cells in long-lasting Graves disease. As for time point: newly diagnosed GD, antithyroid drugs for less than 3 months. Extracted PBMC RNA gave rise to the TCR library. Relying on iRepertoire HTBI primers and Arm-PCR of CDR3 regions, the team built TCR beta libraries. TCRdb ran MiXCR on the multiplex PCR reads and lists one entry per CDR3 protein. The table shows almost 450,000 distinct CDR3 sequences, with about 16% occurring only once. This sample was shared with a second study, whose subject was T cells in Graves' hyperthyroidism and ophthalmopathy.

This material consisted of peripheral blood mononuclear cells (PBMCs), taken at new diagnosis, from a patient treated with antithyroid drugs. The receptors come from a woman aged 25 to 39 with Graves disease.

This clonotype was counted only a few times. The chain uses TRBV10-3 and TRBJ2-6, with 7 bases identical to TRBD1. Germline loops: CDR1 ENHRY, CDR2 SYGVKD. The length of the CDR3 is 15 residues. The J segment lost 0 bases and the V segment lost 8 bases, leaving 4 bases of the junction unmatched. CDR3: CAIGTASSGANVLTF. The CDR3 region has the DNA TGTGCCATCGGGACAGCGTCCTCTGGGGCCAACGTCCTGACTTTC.

This clonotype was seen a few times. The CDR3 does not end in the conserved phenylalanine or tryptophan, so this is likely a read error. The V call is TRBV4-1, the J call TRBJ1-1; 9 positions agree with TRBD1. Germline loops: CDR1 MGHRA, CDR2 YSYEKL. V trimming: 4 bases; J trimming: 7 bases; junction bases outside the gene matches: 7. This CDR3 comprises 14 residues. The CDR3 loop reads CASSRTGGYREAFL. CDR3 nucleotide sequence: TGCGCCAGCAGCCGAACAGGGGGCTACCGTGAAGCTTTCCTT.

The chain uses TRBV14 and TRBJ2-5, with 10 bases aligning to TRBD2. CDR3 length equals 14 residues. Trimming removed 6 bases from V and 7 bases from J; junction bases left unmatched: 8. Germline V gives CDR1 SGHDN, CDR2 FVKESK. The CDR3 nucleotides read TGTGCCAGCAGTCAACTAGCGGGATTCGGGACCCAGTACTTC. Translation: CASSQLAGFGTQYF.

This clonotype was found many times. This chain joins TRBV20-1 and TRBJ2-5; D may be TRBD1 or TRBD2 (5 bases each). V was pared by 6 bases and J by 2 bases, with 22 bases between. The CDR3 is 16 residues long. Germline V gives CDR1 DFQATT, CDR2 SNEGSKA (reference sequence). This chain's CDR3 is CSAHSLGEYEQETQYF. As DNA, the CDR3 is TGCAGTGCCCATTCCCTGGGGGAGTATGAACAAGAGACCCAGTACTTC.

This clonotype has ten or more counts. The rearrangement uses TRBV7-2 and TRBJ1-5, with D unclear. The CDR3 is 13 residues long. V dropped 1 base and J dropped 6 bases, with 7 bases sitting between them. CDR1 and CDR2 (germline): SGHTA, FQGNSA. For the CDR3, the DNA is TGTGCCAGCAGCTTAGGGGCGCGTCAGCCCCAGCATTTT. Protein: CASSLGARQPQHF.

This clonotype was counted at least ten times. The chain combines TRBV7-2 with TRBJ2-7; 10 positions match TRBD2. The CDR3 runs 14 residues. The V and J ends lost 4 bases and 2 bases, in that order; junction bases with no gene match: 2. CDR1 and CDR2 (germline): SGHTA, FQGNSA. This chain's CDR3 is CASSSLAGAYEQYF. CDR3 bases: TGTGCCAGCAGCTCCCTAGCGGGAGCCTACGAGCAGTACTTC.

Many counts were recorded for this clonotype. The gene calls are TRBV14 and TRBJ1-2, with D hard to call. V dropped 0 bases and J dropped 0 bases, with 11 bases sitting between them. The length of the CDR3 is 16 residues. Looked up from germline, CDR1 is SGHDN and CDR2 is FVKESK. CDR3 sequence: CASSQEILTANYGYTF. The DNA for the CDR3 is TGTGCCAGCAGCCAAGAAATTCTCACGGCTAACTATGGCTACACCTTC.

This clonotype occurred many times. The rearrangement joins TRBV7-8 to TRBJ2-1, with 14 bases aligning to TRBD2. The CDR3 totals 15 residues. V lost 6 bases and J lost 8; bases outside the gene matches: 6. The germline V gene encodes CDR1 SGHVS and CDR2 FQNEAQ. Here the CDR3 reads CASSPGLAGAYEQFF. CDR3 nucleotide sequence: TGTGCCAGCAGTCCGGGACTAGCGGGAGCCTATGAGCAGTTCTTC. Drawing the rest from reference TRBV7-8 and TRBJ2-1, the complete variable domain is GAGVSQSPRYKVAKRGQDVALRCDPISGHVSLFWYQQALGQGPEFLTYFQNEAQLDKSGLPSDRFFAERPEGSVSTLKIQRTQQEDSAVYLCASSPGLAGAYEQFFGPGTRLTVL.

The rearrangement uses TRBV4-3 and TRBJ2-2; 8 nucleotides agree with TRBD1. The germline CDR1 and CDR2 sequences are LGHNA and YSLEER. This CDR3 comprises 14 residues. J was trimmed by 5 bases and V by 7 bases; bases with no gene match: 6. CDR3: CASKDRDSTGELFF. DNA of the CDR3: TGCGCCAGCAAGGACAGGGATTCGACCGGGGAGCTGTTTTTT.

This clonotype showed up many times. The chain recombines TRBV12-3 or TRBV12-4 with TRBJ2-1; no reliable D call. The CDR3 runs to 12 residues. V was clipped by 1 base and J by 7 bases, with 5 bases between them. CDR3 nucleotide sequence: TGTGCCAGCAGTTTAGAATTAAATGAGCAGTTCTTC. It yields the protein CASSLELNEQFF.